The 14 T cell receptor beta chains below all came from one sample that was sequenced in a study of T cell responses to AZD1222 COVID-19 vaccine (dated by TCRdb to 2020 to 2022). The library was built by means of the immunoSEQ multiplex PCR assay. TCRdb carries this immuneACCESS record with in-frame sequences only. Its versions omit some clonotypes, under half of them owing to an unresolved V gene in the studies checked, with the rest unexplained. Across this sample there are roughly 100,000 clones, with approximately 88% seen only once. The ten largest clonotypes hold 17% of the sample. In light of the paper, this sample's time point label describes: baseline before first vaccination. Material: peripheral blood, obtained on day 0 of AZD1222 vaccination. The receptors here all came from an adult in good health.

This clone was counted a few times. The chain couples TRBV6-2 or TRBV6-3 to TRBJ2-7, with a tentative D call TRBD2 (6 bases). The V end was cut by 2 bases, the J end by 2 bases, with 19 bases between. Germline CDR1 is MNHEY and CDR2 is SVGEGT. The CDR3 is 17 amino acids. CDR3 sequence (DNA): TGTGCCAGCAGTTACGGAGGGGTCCTAGGAGAAACCTACGAGCAGTACGTC. Protein: CASSYGGVLGETYEQYV.

This clone was counted many times. The chain joins TRBV28 to TRBJ1-1; D ambiguous. V was pared by 3 bases and J by 4 bases, with 6 bases between. The germline V gene has CDR1 MDHEN and CDR2 SYDVKM. This CDR3 comprises 12 residues. The CDR3 DNA reads TGTGCCAGCAGTTTTGAGGTCACTGAAGCTTTCTTT. Protein sequence: CASSFEVTEAFF.

The rearrangement uses TRBV2 and TRBJ2-7; TRBD2 aligns across 7 bases. Trimming cost V 6 bases and J 2 bases; bases outside gene matches: 7. Germline CDR1 is SNHLY and CDR2 is FYNNEI. The CDR3 spans 14 residues. CDR3 sequence: CASRQAGVTYEQYF. The CDR3 DNA reads TGTGCCAGCAGGCAGGCGGGGGTCACCTACGAGCAGTACTTC.

The V call is TRBV12-3 or TRBV12-4, the J call TRBJ1-2, with TRBD1 matching 8 bases. J gave up 8 bases and V 5 bases, and 7 bases lay outside the gene matches. The CDR3 contains 13 residues. The CDR3, as DNA: TGTGCCAGCAGTCCGCAGGGGGCGAAAGGCTACACCTTC. It encodes CASSPQGAKGYTF.

CDR3 loop: CASSQGPRDSRTDTQYF. CDR3 sequence (DNA): TGCGCCAGCAGCCAAGGTCCCAGGGACAGTCGCACAGATACGCAGTATTTT. The chain links TRBV4-1 to TRBJ2-3; TRBD1 agrees at 7 bases. V gave up 1 base and J gave up 1 base; unmatched junction bases: 8. Germline assignment: CDR1 MGHRA and CDR2 YSYEKL. The CDR3 has 17 residues.

This clone was detected once. The V call is TRBV6-5, the J call TRBJ1-2; 8 bases are shared with TRBD1. Trimming removed 6 bases from V and 4 bases from J; junction bases left unmatched: 4. Looked up from germline, CDR1 is MNHEY and CDR2 is SVGAGI. The length of the CDR3 is 13 residues. This CDR3 is CASRLDRAYGYTF. The CDR3 coding sequence is TGTGCCAGCAGGTTGGACAGGGCCTATGGCTACACCTTC.

This sequence joins TRBV5-1 and TRBJ1-1; D is uncertain. The CDR3 consists of 13 residues. Trimming removed 4 bases from V and 10 bases from J, with 17 bases in between. CDR1 is SGHRS, CDR2 YFSETQ, per germline. CDR3 amino acids: CASSRVGSSLAFF. The CDR3 nucleotides read TGCGCCAGCAGCCGAGTAGGGTCGTCGTTAGCTTTCTTT.

This clone showed up just a few times. This chain joins TRBV2 and TRBJ1-2; TRBD1 might be the D (5 bases). Germline assignment: CDR1 SNHLY and CDR2 FYNNEI. The V end lost 4 bases, the J end lost 0 bases, and 15 bases lay between the germline ends. There are 16 residues in the CDR3. The CDR3 sequence: CASSGGRLETNYGYTF. CDR3 DNA: TGTGCCAGCAGTGGGGGCAGGCTGGAGACTAACTATGGCTACACCTTC.

This clone showed up just a few times. The germline gene is not matched at one end of the junction; a read error may be the cause. The chain recombines TRBV20-1 with TRBJ1-2; D is uncertain. This CDR3 is built from 11 residues. Germline assignment: CDR1 DFQATT and CDR2 SNEGSKA (reference sequence). The CDR3 sequence is CSARAGHGCTF. The CDR3, as DNA: TGCAGTGCTAGAGCCGGTCATGGCTGCACCTTC.

Relative to its sample, this clone is medium-sized. The V call is TRBV2, the J call TRBJ2-7, with a possible D match to TRBD2 (6 bases). Trimming stripped 9 bases from V and 6 bases from J, with 33 bases between. Germline V gene lookup returns CDR1 SNHLY and CDR2 FYNNEI. The length of the CDR3 is 18 residues. CDR3 sequence reads: CARPLRGPGLCRSLEQYV. CDR3 in DNA: TGTGCCAGACCCCTGCGGGGTCCGGGCTTGTGCCGTTCGCTCGAGCAGTACGTC.

The chain is built from TRBV3-1 (or the pseudogene TRBV3-2) and TRBJ1-2; D is uncertain. Germline V CDR1 and CDR2: LGHDT, YNNKEL (reference sequence). The CDR3 has 15 amino acids. The V end was cut by 2 bases, the J end by 3 bases, with 13 bases between. The CDR3 here is CASSQLAAGHYGYTF. In DNA form, the CDR3 reads TGTGCCAGCAGCCAATTGGCAGCCGGGCACTATGGCTACACCTTC.

The V call is TRBV25-1, the J call TRBJ2-7, with no clear D. Trimming cost V 3 bases and J 4 bases, with 4 bases left between them. Germline lookup yields CDR1 MGHDK and CDR2 SYGVNS. The CDR3 is 11 residues long. CDR3 sequence: CASSDVYEQYF. CDR3 coding DNA: TGTGCCAGCAGTGATGTATACGAGCAGTACTTC.

The J gene is TRBJ1-5, the V gene TRBV20-1, with unresolved D. V lost 0 bases and J lost 6, with 3 bases in between. CDR3 size: 11 residues. Germline assignment: CDR1 DFQATT and CDR2 SNEGSKA (reference sequence). CDR3: CSAREAQPQHF. The CDR3 coding sequence is TGCAGTGCTAGAGAGGCTCAGCCCCAGCATTTT.

This chain's CDR3 is CASSVGTDSIGGYTF. The CDR3 bases are TGTGCCAGCAGCGTAGGAACCGACAGCATAGGTGGCTACACCTTC. The V and J genes are TRBV9 and TRBJ1-2; possibly TRBD1 for D (5 bases). Germline-derived CDR1 and CDR2 are SGDLS and YYNGEE. The CDR3 is 15 residues long. V lost 0 bases to trimming and J lost 7 bases, with 16 bases between them.